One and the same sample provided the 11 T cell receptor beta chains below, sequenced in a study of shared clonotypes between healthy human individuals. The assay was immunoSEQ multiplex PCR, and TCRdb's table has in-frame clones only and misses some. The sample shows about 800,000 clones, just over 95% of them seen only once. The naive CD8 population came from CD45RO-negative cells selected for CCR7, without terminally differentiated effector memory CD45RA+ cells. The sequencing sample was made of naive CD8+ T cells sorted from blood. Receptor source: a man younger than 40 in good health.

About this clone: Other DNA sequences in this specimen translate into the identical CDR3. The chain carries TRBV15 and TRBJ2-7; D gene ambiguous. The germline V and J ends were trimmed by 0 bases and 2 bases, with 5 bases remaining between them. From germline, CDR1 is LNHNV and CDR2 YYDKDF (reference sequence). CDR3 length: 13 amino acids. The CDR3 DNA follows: TGTGCCACCAGCAGAGACAGCACCTACGAGCAGTACTTC. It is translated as CATSRDSTYEQYF. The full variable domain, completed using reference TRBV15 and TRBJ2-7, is DAMVIQNPRYQVTQFGKPVTLSCSQTLNHNVMYWYQQKSSQAPKLLFHYYDKDFNNEADTPDNFQSRRPNTSFCFLDIRSPGLGDTAMYLCATSRDSTYEQYFGPGTRLTVT.

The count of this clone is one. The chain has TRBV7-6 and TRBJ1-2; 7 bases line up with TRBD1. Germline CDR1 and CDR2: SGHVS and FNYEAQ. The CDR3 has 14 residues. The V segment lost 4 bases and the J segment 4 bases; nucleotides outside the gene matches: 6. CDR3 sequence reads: CASSSLQGIYGYTF. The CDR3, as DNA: TGTGCCAGCAGCTCGTTACAGGGGATCTATGGCTACACCTTC.

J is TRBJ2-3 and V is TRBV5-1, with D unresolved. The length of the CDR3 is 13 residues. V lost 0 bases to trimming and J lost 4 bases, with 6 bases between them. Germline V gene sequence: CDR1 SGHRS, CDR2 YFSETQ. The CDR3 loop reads CASSLDAADTQYF. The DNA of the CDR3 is TGCGCCAGCAGCTTGGACGCGGCAGATACGCAGTATTTT. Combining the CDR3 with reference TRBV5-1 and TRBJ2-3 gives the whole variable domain KAGVTQTPRYLIKTRGQQVTLSCSPISGHRSVSWYQQTPGQGLQFLFEYFSETQRNKGNFPGRFSGRQFSNSRSEMNVSTLELGDSALYLCASSLDAADTQYFGPGTRLTVL.

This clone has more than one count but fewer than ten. CDR3: CASSQGLAGAEQYF. DNA for the CDR3: TGTGCCAGCAGCCAAGGACTAGCGGGAGCCGAGCAGTACTTC. The chain recombines TRBV9 with TRBJ2-7, with TRBD2 matching 13 bases. V shed 4 bases, J shed 6 bases, and the junction held 4 bases outside the gene matches. CDR3 length: 14 amino acids. Germline assignment: CDR1 SGDLS and CDR2 YYNGEE.

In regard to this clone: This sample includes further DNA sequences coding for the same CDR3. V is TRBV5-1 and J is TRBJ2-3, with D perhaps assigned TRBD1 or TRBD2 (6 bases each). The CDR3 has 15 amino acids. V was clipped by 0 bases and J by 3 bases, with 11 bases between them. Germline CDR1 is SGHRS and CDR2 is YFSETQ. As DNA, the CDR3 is TGCGCCAGCAGCTTGGAGGGGGGCGCGACAGATACGCAGTATTTT. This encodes CASSLEGGATDTQYF.

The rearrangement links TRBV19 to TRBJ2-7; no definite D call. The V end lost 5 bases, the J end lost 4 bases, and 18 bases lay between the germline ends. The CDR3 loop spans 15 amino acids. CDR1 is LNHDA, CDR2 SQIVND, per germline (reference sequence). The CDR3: CASSSVGTIHYEQYF. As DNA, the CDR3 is TGTGCCAGTAGTTCCGTCGGAACGATACATTACGAGCAGTACTTC.

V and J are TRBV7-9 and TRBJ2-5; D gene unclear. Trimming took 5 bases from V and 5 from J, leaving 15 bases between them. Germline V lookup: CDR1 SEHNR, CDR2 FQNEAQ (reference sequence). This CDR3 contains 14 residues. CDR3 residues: CASSPESNGETQYF. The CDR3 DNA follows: TGTGCCAGCAGCCCCGAATCAAATGGGGAGACCCAGTACTTC.

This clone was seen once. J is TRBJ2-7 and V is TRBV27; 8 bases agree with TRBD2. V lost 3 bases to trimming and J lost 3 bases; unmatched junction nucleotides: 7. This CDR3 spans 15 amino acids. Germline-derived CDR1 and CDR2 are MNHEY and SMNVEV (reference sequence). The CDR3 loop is CASSFLAGGYYEQYF. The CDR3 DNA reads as TGTGCCAGCAGTTTCCTCGCGGGAGGTTACTACGAGCAGTACTTC.

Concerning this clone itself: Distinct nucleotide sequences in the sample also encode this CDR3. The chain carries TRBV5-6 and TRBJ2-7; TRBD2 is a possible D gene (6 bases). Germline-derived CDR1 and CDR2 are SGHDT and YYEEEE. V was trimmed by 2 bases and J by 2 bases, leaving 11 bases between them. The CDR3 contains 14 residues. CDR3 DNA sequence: TGTGCCAGCAGCTTCGGAGCGGGCGCCTACGAGCAGTACTTC. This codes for CASSFGAGAYEQYF.

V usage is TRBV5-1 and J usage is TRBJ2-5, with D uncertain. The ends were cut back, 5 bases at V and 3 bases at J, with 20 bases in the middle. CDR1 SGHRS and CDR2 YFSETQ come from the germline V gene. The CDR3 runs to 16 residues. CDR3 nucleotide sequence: TGCGCCAGCAGAAAGAATGTCTTCTACGCGGAAGAGACCCAGTACTTC. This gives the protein CASRKNVFYAEETQYF.

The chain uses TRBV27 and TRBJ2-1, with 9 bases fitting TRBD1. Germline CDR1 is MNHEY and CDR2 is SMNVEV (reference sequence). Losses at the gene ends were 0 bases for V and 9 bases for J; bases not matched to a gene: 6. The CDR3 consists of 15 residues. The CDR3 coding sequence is TGTGCCAGCAGTTTATCATACAGGGGGCAGGGTGAGCAGTTCTTC. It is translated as CASSLSYRGQGEQFF.